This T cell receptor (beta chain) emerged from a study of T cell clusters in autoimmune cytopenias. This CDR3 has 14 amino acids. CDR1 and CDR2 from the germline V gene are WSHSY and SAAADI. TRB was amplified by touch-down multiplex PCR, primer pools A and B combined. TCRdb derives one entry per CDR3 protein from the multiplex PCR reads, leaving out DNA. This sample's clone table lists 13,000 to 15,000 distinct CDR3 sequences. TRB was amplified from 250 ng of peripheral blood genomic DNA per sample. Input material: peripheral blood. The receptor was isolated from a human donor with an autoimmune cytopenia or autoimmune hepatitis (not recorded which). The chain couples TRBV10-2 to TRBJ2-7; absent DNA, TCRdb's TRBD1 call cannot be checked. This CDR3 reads CASQKGTVDYEQYF.